Below are 28 T cell receptor beta chains sequenced from a single sample in a study of control samples from healthy donors and cancer patients. Data came from immunoSEQ multiplex PCR; TCRdb stores just in-frame clones and leaves some out. The sample has approximately 110,000 clones, roughly nine tenths seen once. Source material: blood. These TCRs come from a woman between 18 and 29 years old in good health.

This chain uses TRBV27 with TRBJ2-3; 8 bases map to TRBD1. V lost 3 bases to trimming and J lost 6 bases; unmatched junction nucleotides: 23. This CDR3 spans 20 amino acids. Germline CDR1 MNHEY, CDR2 SMNVEV (reference sequence). CDR3 nucleotide sequence: TGTGCCAGCAGTTTCAACCCGGGAACCGCACAGGGGGGCCTCTGGGATACGCAGTATTTT. This translates into CASSFNPGTAQGGLWDTQYF.

This chain links TRBV5-4 with TRBJ1-1; D unclear. Germline V CDR1 and CDR2: SGHNT, YYREEE (reference sequence). Trimming left V 3 bases short and J 4 bases short, with 13 bases between. The CDR3 has 14 residues. The CDR3 DNA follows: TGTGCCAGCAGCTATATAGGAGGGAGCACTGAAGCTTTCTTT. Protein: CASSYIGGSTEAFF.

This clone was recorded a few times. The chain recombines TRBV28 with TRBJ2-1; 7 nucleotides agree with TRBD1. This CDR3 spans 14 amino acids. After removal of 5 bases from V and 10 bases from J, the junction contained 11 bases not matched to a gene. The germline V gene has CDR1 MDHEN and CDR2 SYDVKM. CDR3 region: CASSTNYGQAEQFF. The CDR3 DNA reads as TGTGCCAGCAGTACCAACTATGGACAGGCCGAGCAGTTCTTC.

V usage is TRBV9 and J usage is TRBJ2-7, with TRBD2 as a possible D gene (6 bases). V gave up 3 bases and J gave up 3 bases, with 10 bases separating them. CDR3 length: 13 residues. Germline V gene sequence: CDR1 SGDLS, CDR2 YYNGEE. CDR3 amino acids: CASSAGTHYEQYF. The DNA of the CDR3 is TGTGCCAGCAGCGCCGGGACTCACTACGAGCAGTACTTC.

The chain links TRBV27 to TRBJ1-6; 7 bases fit TRBD1. Germline lookup yields CDR1 MNHEY and CDR2 SMNVEV (reference sequence). J gave up 4 bases and V 2 bases, and 8 bases lay outside the gene matches. The CDR3 has 17 amino acids. The CDR3 DNA follows: TGTGCCAGCAGTTTACGGGGCTGGGGACAGTATAATTCACCCCTCCACTTT. As protein: CASSLRGWGQYNSPLHF.

The chain carries TRBV14 and TRBJ2-7, with a possible D match to TRBD1 (6 bases). Germline CDR1 and CDR2: SGHDN and FVKESK. The CDR3 covers 14 residues. V lost 4 bases and J 3 bases, leaving 13 bases between the germline ends. The CDR3 protein is CASSLGGFGYEQYF. Here the CDR3 DNA reads TGTGCCAGCAGCCTAGGGGGATTTGGCTACGAGCAGTACTTC.

CDR3 coding DNA: TGTGCCAGCAGCGGGGGACTAGCGGGGTATGAGCAGTTCTTC. This codes for CASSGGLAGYEQFF. The chain links TRBV7-2 to TRBJ2-1; TRBD2 matches at 13 bases. With 5 bases clipped from V and 8 bases from J, the junction kept 3 bases outside the gene matches. The CDR3 is 14 residues long. Germline CDR1 reads SGHTA; CDR2 reads FQGNSA.

This clone was observed once. V usage is TRBV7-3 and J usage is TRBJ2-5; TRBD2 agrees at 11 bases. This CDR3 region has 15 residues. Trimming removed 5 bases from V and 2 bases from J; junction bases left unmatched: 4. Germline lookup yields CDR1 SGHTA and CDR2 FQGTGA. The CDR3 spells CASSLLAGGQETQYF. The CDR3 bases are TGTGCCAGCAGCCTTCTAGCGGGGGGACAAGAGACCCAGTACTTC.

The CDR3 loop reads CSTERGATRETQYF. In DNA form, the CDR3 reads TGCAGCACCGAGAGGGGGGCAACTCGGGAGACCCAGTACTTC. V and J are TRBV29-1 and TRBJ2-5; D is tentatively TRBD1 or TRBD2 (6 bases each). Germline-derived CDR1 and CDR2 are SQVTM and ANQGSEA. The V end was cut by 8 bases, the J end by 5 bases, with 21 bases between. The CDR3 covers 14 residues.

The chain carries TRBV7-8 and TRBJ2-1; TRBD2 aligns across 11 bases. Germline CDR1 reads SGHVS; CDR2 reads FQNEAQ. Trimming at V came to 5 bases and at J to 4 bases, leaving 10 bases not matched to a gene. The CDR3 covers 17 residues. The CDR3 loop reads CASSTTPGLADYNEQFF. Here the CDR3 DNA reads TGTGCCAGCAGCACTACCCCGGGACTAGCGGATTACAATGAGCAGTTCTTC.

The chain uses TRBV6-5 and TRBJ2-1, with D perhaps TRBD1 or TRBD2 (5 bases each). V lost 6 bases to trimming and J lost 10 bases, with 22 bases between them. Germline assignment: CDR1 MNHEY and CDR2 SVGAGI. The CDR3 extends over 15 amino acids. The CDR3: CASRTFRDVYPEQFF. The CDR3 DNA reads TGTGCCAGCAGGACCTTCCGGGACGTTTATCCCGAGCAGTTCTTC.

The sample holds a few counts of this clone. Other DNA sequences from this sample encode an identical CDR3 as well. This sequence joins TRBV24-1 and TRBJ2-2, with a tentative D call TRBD2 (5 bases). Germline values: CDR1 KGHDR, CDR2 SFDVKD. The CDR3 consists of 14 residues. V shed 5 bases and J shed 0 bases, with 6 bases lying between them. CDR3 nucleotide sequence: TGTGCCACCAGTGTCGGGGCGAACACCGGGGAGCTGTTTTTT. The encoded protein is CATSVGANTGELFF.

This sequence joins TRBV19 and TRBJ2-2, with D perhaps TRBD2 (6 bases). The V end lost 5 bases, the J end lost 4 bases, and 11 bases lay between the germline ends. Germline CDR1 and CDR2: LNHDA and SQIVND (reference sequence). The CDR3 sequence is 14 residues long. This CDR3 is CASSRGARTGELFF. Here the CDR3 DNA reads TGTGCCAGTAGTCGCGGGGCGCGCACCGGGGAGCTGTTTTTT.

The CDR3 region is CASSSTGGQETQYF. Written as DNA, the CDR3 is TGTGCCAGCAGTTCCACAGGGGGCCAAGAGACCCAGTACTTC. The V and J genes are TRBV27 and TRBJ2-5; 8 bases align to TRBD1. This CDR3 region has 14 residues. J gave up 1 base and V 4 bases, and 2 bases lay outside the gene matches. The germline CDR1 and CDR2 sequences are MNHEY and SMNVEV (reference sequence).

V usage is TRBV7-8 and J usage is TRBJ2-3; the match to TRBD2 covers 12 bases. The length of the CDR3 is 18 residues. Germline loops: CDR1 SGHVS, CDR2 FQNEAQ. The junction had 12 bases not matched to a gene; V was cut back by 4 bases and J by 4 bases. CDR3 sequence reads: CASSSRLAGAGPPDTQYF. CDR3 nucleotides: TGTGCCAGCAGCTCTCGACTAGCGGGAGCGGGTCCACCAGATACGCAGTATTTT.

J is TRBJ1-1 and V is TRBV10-3; 7 bases fit TRBD1. V lost 0 bases, J lost 0 bases, and 10 bases stayed unmatched. Germline lookup yields CDR1 ENHRY and CDR2 SYGVKD. This CDR3 comprises 18 residues. The chain's CDR3 is CAISESGVRGQMNTEAFF. The CDR3 nucleotides are TGTGCCATCAGTGAGTCCGGGGTCCGGGGACAGATGAACACTGAAGCTTTCTTT.

This CDR3 reads CSVENGRNTEAFF. The DNA for the CDR3 is TGCAGCGTTGAAAACGGACGGAACACTGAAGCTTTCTTT. The rearrangement joins TRBV29-1 to TRBJ1-1; no reliable D call. Trimming removed 2 bases at V and 1 base at J, with 8 bases between. Germline-derived CDR1 and CDR2 are SQVTM and ANQGSEA. This CDR3 region has 13 residues.

V is TRBV27 and J is TRBJ2-5, with D unclear. The CDR3 covers 10 residues. Germline CDR1 reads MNHEY; CDR2 reads SMNVEV (reference sequence). The germline V and J ends were trimmed by 6 bases and 7 bases, with 6 bases remaining between them. The CDR3 nucleotides are TGTGCCAGCAGAAATGGGACCCAGTACTTC. Its translation is CASRNGTQYF.

J is TRBJ2-2 and V is TRBV7-2, with TRBD2 matching 11 bases. V trimming: 5 bases; J trimming: 4 bases; junction bases outside the gene matches: 3. The germline V gene has CDR1 SGHTA and CDR2 FQGNSA. This CDR3 is 15 amino acids long. The CDR3 loop reads CASSLSGGVTGELFF. CDR3 nucleotides: TGTGCCAGCAGCCTTAGCGGGGGGGTCACCGGGGAGCTGTTTTTT.

This clone came up once. The chain combines TRBV30 with TRBJ1-1; D is unresolved. Germline V gives CDR1 GTSNPN, CDR2 SVGIG (reference sequence). This CDR3 is 12 amino acids long. V lost 6 bases to trimming and J lost 4 bases, with 12 bases between them. The CDR3 DNA reads as TGTGCCTGCGACTTCAAAGCCACTGAAGCTTTCTTT. This sequence encodes CACDFKATEAFF. The full variable domain, with the rest looked up from reference TRBV30 and TRBJ1-1, is SQTIHQWPATLVQPVGSPLSLECTVEGTSNPNLYWYRQAAGRGLQLLFYSVGIGQISSEVPQNLSASRPQDRQFILSSKKLLLSDSGFYLCACDFKATEAFFGQGTRLTVV.

This chain uses TRBV6-5 with TRBJ2-5, with 8 bases matching TRBD2. The CDR3 extends over 13 amino acids. Germline V CDR1 and CDR2: MNHEY, SVGAGI. V lost 11 bases to trimming and J lost 5 bases; unmatched junction nucleotides: 10. CDR3 in DNA: TGTGCCTCCCGGGGGGGGAACAGCGAGACCCAGTACTTC. Translating it yields CASRGGNSETQYF.

The chain is built from TRBV30 and TRBJ1-2; 8 nucleotides agree with TRBD1. Trimming removed 0 bases from V and 0 bases from J; junction bases left unmatched: 3. In germline, CDR1 is GTSNPN, CDR2 SVGIG (reference sequence). The CDR3 loop spans 15 amino acids. The CDR3 loop reads CAWSVETGANYGYTF. The CDR3 bases are TGTGCCTGGAGTGTGGAGACAGGGGCTAACTATGGCTACACCTTC.

This clone was recorded a few times. This chain links TRBV7-2 with TRBJ1-6; possible D gene TRBD1, 5 bases. This CDR3 contains 15 residues. The V gene lost 4 bases and the J gene lost 7 bases, with 14 bases spanning the gap. Germline assignment: CDR1 SGHTA and CDR2 FQGNSA. For the CDR3, the DNA is TGTGCCAGCAGCTACAGGACCGGTACGAATTCACCCCTCCACTTT. This encodes CASSYRTGTNSPLHF.

The gene calls are TRBV24-1 and TRBJ2-1; 10 positions match TRBD1. The CDR3 extends over 14 amino acids. Trimming at V came to 8 bases and at J to 5 bases, leaving 5 bases not matched to a gene. Germline V CDR1 and CDR2: KGHDR, SFDVKD. For the CDR3, the DNA is TGTGCCACCACCGGGACAGGGGACAACAATGAGCAGTTCTTC. Translated: CATTGTGDNNEQFF.

This sequence joins TRBV28 and TRBJ2-3, with D hard to call. The germline gives CDR1 MDHEN, CDR2 SYDVKM. The V and J ends lost 3 bases and 1 base respectively, with 5 bases between them. The CDR3 has 13 residues. The CDR3 is CASSLIGTDTQYF. The CDR3 DNA reads as TGTGCCAGCAGTTTGATTGGCACAGATACGCAGTATTTT.

The chain recombines TRBV24-1 with TRBJ2-3; D might be TRBD2 (5 bases). CDR1 KGHDR and CDR2 SFDVKD come from the germline V gene. This CDR3 contains 12 residues. The ends were cut back, 10 bases at V and 1 base at J, with 8 bases in the middle. This CDR3 reads CATEGRTDTQYF. In DNA form, the CDR3 reads TGTGCCACAGAGGGTCGCACAGATACGCAGTATTTT.

The gene calls are TRBV7-2 and TRBJ1-2; D is unclear. V lost 2 bases and J 2 bases, leaving 9 bases between the germline ends. The CDR3 contains 14 residues. Per the germline V gene, CDR1 is SGHTA and CDR2 is FQGNSA. Here the CDR3 DNA reads TGTGCCAGCAGCTTAAGCGGGTTGAACTATGGCTACACCTTC. Amino acids: CASSLSGLNYGYTF.

The chain joins TRBV7-3 to TRBJ2-5; TRBD1 matches at 9 bases. The CDR3 is 13 residues long. Germline V gives CDR1 SGHTA, CDR2 FQGTGA. V dropped 5 bases and J dropped 4; count of bases not matched to a gene: 2. CDR3 coding DNA: TGTGCCAGCAGCCGACAGGGGGGAGAGACCCAGTACTTC. Translation gives CASSRQGGETQYF.